These T cell receptor beta chains were read from a single sample in a study of blood T cell repertoires in COVID-19. Data came from immunoSEQ multiplex PCR; TCRdb stores just in-frame clones and leaves some out. Of about half a million clones listed, approximately 90% are singletons. Sequencing was carried out using PBMCs or T cells enriched from blood (not recorded which). Every receptor here comes from a woman in her sixties or seventies who had recovered from COVID-19. Both conserved end residues are part of each CDR3. Each record gives: CDR3 DNA, CDR3 protein, D gene, V gene, J gene, clone size. D genes are given only for firm matches. Not every row has a clone size; where given, it reads once, few, many or a size class.

TGTGCCAGCAGCCCCGGAGGGGCGTTGTCTAACTATGGCTACACCTTC	CASSPGGALSNYGYTF	.	TRBV9	TRBJ1-2	.
TGTGCCAGCAGCTTAGATCTGGGCCCTGACACCGGGGAGCTGTTTTTT	CASSLDLGPDTGELFF	.	TRBV11-2	TRBJ2-2	.
TGCGCCAGCAGGCCACAGGGCGGGAGTGAAAAACTGTTTTTT	CASRPQGGSEKLFF	.	TRBV10-2	TRBJ1-4	.
TGTGCCAGCAGTCTCCTGGGACAGGGCCCTAACTATGGCTACACCTTC	CASSLLGQGPNYGYTF	TRBD1	TRBV27	TRBJ1-2	.
TGTGCCAGCAGCAAAGGGGGCCTATCTGAAGCTTTCTTT	CASSKGGLSEAFF	TRBD1	TRBV9	TRBJ1-1	.
TGTGCCAGCAGCGTAGAGGGGGGAAACACCATATATTTT	CASSVEGGNTIYF	.	TRBV9	TRBJ1-3	.
TGTGCCAGTAGTATACCGACAGGGGGCAATCAGCCCCAGCATTTT	CASSIPTGGNQPQHF	TRBD1	TRBV19	TRBJ1-5	.
TGTGCTAGTGGGTATCAGGGGTTCGACGAGCAGTACTTC	CASGYQGFDEQYF	.	TRBV12-5	TRBJ2-7	.
TGTGCCAGCAGCTTCCGAACAGGGGCTAATTCACCCCTCCACTTT	CASSFRTGANSPLHF	TRBD1	TRBV5-4	TRBJ1-6	.
TGTGCCAGCAGCCTACTGGGACTAGCGGGGGTAAGCTCCTACAATGAGCAGTTCTTC	CASSLLGLAGVSSYNEQFF	TRBD2	TRBV4-2	TRBJ2-1	.
TGTGCCAGCAGCCCACAGGGGCCTAGGACAGATACGCAGTATTTT	CASSPQGPRTDTQYF	TRBD1	TRBV7-6	TRBJ2-3	.
TGTGCCGGACTTGGAGAGGGGGCCCCCGGGGAGCTGTTTTTT	CAGLGEGAPGELFF	TRBD1	TRBV2	TRBJ2-2	.
TGCGCCAGCACCGGGTGGACTAGCGGAGAGACCCAGTACTTC	CASTGWTSGETQYF	TRBD2	TRBV10-2	TRBJ2-5	.
TGTGCCAGCAGCTCACCGTTCGGGGGAGGTACAGATACGCAGTATTTT	CASSSPFGGGTDTQYF	.	TRBV7-8	TRBJ2-3	.
TGTGCCAGCAGCTCCACTCTTTCAGACAGGGTCCTCGGAGCTTTCTTT	CASSSTLSDRVLGAFF	TRBD1	TRBV7-2	TRBJ1-1	once
TGTGCCAGCAGCTTAGTAGTGAACACTGAAGCTTTCTTT	CASSLVVNTEAFF	.	TRBV7-2	TRBJ1-1	few
TGTGCCAGTAGTATAACGGGGACAGGGACCAGTGGCTACACCTTC	CASSITGTGTSGYTF	TRBD1	TRBV19	TRBJ1-2	.
TGTGCCAGCAGAGCCGGGACAATATATGGCTACACCTTC	CASRAGTIYGYTF	.	TRBV6-5	TRBJ1-2	.
TGTGCCAGCAGCCCCCGGGACAGACAAGAGACCCAGTACTTC	CASSPRDRQETQYF	TRBD1	TRBV3-1/TRBV3-2	TRBJ2-5	.
TGCGCCAGCAGCCAAGTTCTCGCGGGGGCTTACACCGGGGAGCTGTTTTTT	CASSQVLAGAYTGELFF	.	TRBV4-1	TRBJ2-2	.
TGTGCCAGCAGCTTACTCCCCGCGGGGGGGCCAAATACGCAGTATTTT	CASSLLPAGGPNTQYF	TRBD2	TRBV7-2	TRBJ2-3	.
TGCAGCGCCCAAGGGGGGGATTCCCCTGAGCAGTTCTTC	CSAQGGDSPEQFF	.	TRBV29-1	TRBJ2-1	.
TGTGCCACCAGCAGAGATCTCGTGGGATACCTAGCGGGGGTTCTGTACTTC	CATSRDLVGYLAGVLYF	TRBD2	TRBV15	TRBJ2-4	.
TGTGCCAGTAGTCAGGACAGGGGTCGTGGCTACACCTTC	CASSQDRGRGYTF	TRBD1	TRBV19	TRBJ1-2	.
TGTGCCAGCAGCTTACCGGGAGACACAGATACGCAGTATTTT	CASSLPGDTDTQYF	.	TRBV11-3	TRBJ2-3	.
TGTGCCAGCAGAGGGACAGGGGGCCGTTATGGCTACACCTTC	CASRGTGGRYGYTF	TRBD1	TRBV5-6	TRBJ1-2	.
TGTGCCAGTAGACTTACAGGGGCAGAGACCCAGTACTTC	CASRLTGAETQYF	TRBD1	TRBV19	TRBJ2-5	.
TGCGCCAGCAGCCAAGAACCGCCCAGCGGGGGGGATACGCAGTATTTT	CASSQEPPSGGDTQYF	TRBD2	TRBV4-1	TRBJ2-3	.
TGTGCCAGCCAACCGGGACTAGCGATAAGCACAGATACGCAGTATTTT	CASQPGLAISTDTQYF	TRBD2	TRBV2	TRBJ2-3	.
TGCGCCAGCAGCCCCCGAGTAGCGGGGGCCACCGGGGAGCTGTTTTTT	CASSPRVAGATGELFF	TRBD2	TRBV4-1	TRBJ2-2	.
TGTGCTAGTGGTTTAGGGGGGGCGTCAAGATCACCCCTCCACTTT	CASGLGGASRSPLHF	.	TRBV12-5	TRBJ1-6	.
TGTGCCAGCAGCGAGCCGACAGGGGGCCGCAATCAGCCCCAGCATTTT	CASSEPTGGRNQPQHF	.	TRBV21-1	TRBJ1-5	.
TGCGCCAGCAGCTCGGCGGGAACGGGTGAGCAGTACTTC	CASSSAGTGEQYF	.	TRBV4-1	TRBJ2-7	.
TGTGCCAGCAGTCCACACCCCGGGAACACCATATATTTT	CASSPHPGNTIYF	.	TRBV12-3/TRBV12-4	TRBJ1-3	.
TGTGCCAGCAGTGAACAAGGCGTAAGGGGCAACACCATATATTTT	CASSEQGVRGNTIYF	.	TRBV2	TRBJ1-3	.
TGTGCCAGCAGCCGAAGTACACGGACAGATTCGGACACTGAAGCTTTCTTT	CASSRSTRTDSDTEAFF	.	TRBV11-2	TRBJ1-1	.
TGTGCCAGCAGTCAAACCCGGGTCACAACCGGGGAGCTGTTTTTT	CASSQTRVTTGELFF	.	TRBV27	TRBJ2-2	once